This T cell receptor beta chain was profiled in a study of T cell responses to AZD1222 COVID-19 vaccine. Germline assignment: CDR1 SGHTA and CDR2 FQGTGA. The J segment lost 10 bases and the V segment lost 4 bases, leaving 5 bases of the junction unmatched. The length of the CDR3 is 13 residues. Notes on the study in general: Reportedly, close to half of spike-specific TCRs are directed against unmutated variant regions. White British people made up most donors, females outnumbered males, and clonal diversity was possibly underestimated.

As to this clone: Antigen unknown.

Produced via immunoSEQ multiplex PCR; TCRdb's table is partial and in-frame only. The sample holds approximately 170,000 clones, about 90% seen once. The sequencing here drew on peripheral blood, taken 28 days after the second AZD1222 dose. The TCR sequence derives from an adult who received the AZD1222 COVID-19 vaccine. The chain joins TRBV7-3 to TRBJ2-1, with 9 bases matching TRBD2. For the CDR3, the DNA is TGTGCCAGCAGCTGGAGGACTAGCGCCGAGCAGTTCTTC. Translated, it gives CASSWRTSAEQFF. The full variable domain, in which reference TRBV7-3 and TRBJ2-1 provide the parts outside the CDR3, is GAGVSQTPSNKVTEKGKYVELRCDPISGHTALYWYRQSLGQGPEFLIYFQGTGAADDSGLPNDRFFAVRPEGSVSTLKIQRTERGDSAVYLCASSWRTSAEQFFGPGTRLTVL.